One sample yielded the 2 T cell receptor beta chains listed below, sequenced in a study of shared clonotypes between healthy human individuals. The repertoire was sequenced with immunoSEQ multiplex PCR; TCRdb's copy has only in-frame clones and lacks some. The repertoire holds around 530,000 clones, with around three quarters as singletons. Input material: PBMCs. The receptors stem from a middle-aged woman in good health. Some clones in this sample may be carry-over from other donors' samples.

Concerning this clone: This could be a read error, since a much larger clone is one nucleotide away. The sample contains more than one DNA sequence encoding this CDR3. The chain joins TRBV11-2 to TRBJ2-1; unclear D gene. The CDR3 has 11 amino acids. Germline CDR1 SGHAT, CDR2 FQNNGV. V lost 5 bases, J lost 4 bases, and 3 bases lay in between. The CDR3 loop is CASSPYNEQFF. The CDR3 DNA sequence: TGTGCCAGCAGCCCATACAATGAGCAGTTCTTC.

The V and J genes are TRBV27 and TRBJ2-7; D might be TRBD1 or TRBD2, each matching 5 bases. Germline assignment: CDR1 MNHEY and CDR2 SMNVEV (reference sequence). V dropped 5 bases and J dropped 4 bases, with 24 bases sitting between them. The CDR3 length is 17 residues. The CDR3 sequence: CASSSIRGDLKGYEQYF. CDR3 nucleotide sequence: TGTGCCAGCAGTAGTATCCGGGGCGACTTAAAGGGGTACGAGCAGTACTTC.